This entry lists 18 T cell receptor beta chains sequenced from one sample in a study of breast tumors, draining lymph nodes, adjacent tissues. MiXCR, applied by TCRdb to the multiplex PCR reads, yields one record per CDR3 protein. The sample lists about 180,000 distinct CDR3 sequences, 30% to 35% occurring once. Axillary draining lymph nodes of breast cancer patients supplied the node samples. Sequencing was done on a sample of axillary lymph node tissue. The receptors here all came from a female donor with breast cancer. Some clones in this sample may be carry-over from other donors' samples.

This clonotype was detected many times. The J gene is TRBJ1-6, the V gene TRBV18, with a possible D match to TRBD1 (5 bases). CDR3 length: 17 amino acids. Germline values: CDR1 KGHSH, CDR2 LQKENI. V was cut by 1 base and J by 8 bases, with 18 bases left in between. The CDR3 nucleotides are TGTGCCAGCTCACCACTCAGGGTATCGGCGGGTGATTCACCCCTCCACTTT. The encoded protein is CASSPLRVSAGDSPLHF.

The chain employs TRBV20-1 and TRBJ1-2; 8 bases map to TRBD1. The CDR3 is 15 residues long. Germline V gives CDR1 DFQATT, CDR2 SNEGSKA (reference sequence). Losses at the gene ends were 0 bases for V and 5 bases for J; bases not matched to a gene: 8. The CDR3 DNA is TGCAGTGCTAGAGATGGGGGGCAGGGGGCTTATGGCTACACCTTC. The encoded protein is CSARDGGQGAYGYTF.

This clonotype was counted many times. J is TRBJ1-2 and V is TRBV11-3; possibly TRBD1 for D (6 bases). Trimming took 5 bases from V and 3 from J, leaving 10 bases between them. Per germline, CDR1 SGHNT and CDR2 YENEEA. This CDR3 is 13 amino acids long. CDR3 sequence: CASSEGVDYGYTF. Written as DNA, the CDR3 is TGTGCCAGCAGCGAGGGGGTCGACTATGGCTACACCTTC.

The chain carries TRBV5-4 and TRBJ1-1; 9 bases are shared with TRBD1. Germline V gene lookup returns CDR1 SGHNT and CDR2 YYREEE (reference sequence). CDR3 size: 14 residues. The junction had 6 bases not matched to a gene; V was cut back by 4 bases and J by 5 bases. CDR3 sequence reads: CASSRDRVWTEAFF. CDR3 nucleotide sequence: TGTGCCAGCAGCCGGGACAGGGTGTGGACTGAAGCTTTCTTT. The whole variable domain, remainder taken from reference TRBV5-4 and TRBJ1-1, is ETGVTQSPTHLIKTRGQQVTLRCSSQSGHNTVSWYQQALGQGPQFIFQYYREEENGRGNFPPRFSGLQFPNYSSELNVNALELDDSALYLCASSRDRVWTEAFFGQGTRLTVV.

This clonotype was seen ten or more times. The rearrangement joins TRBV9 to TRBJ2-5; D ambiguous. The germline V gene has CDR1 SGDLS and CDR2 YYNGEE. The CDR3 runs to 15 residues. Between the trimmed V and J ends, which lost 4 bases and 0 bases, there was a span of 13 bases. DNA for the CDR3: TGTGCCAGCAGCCCTCCGTCTGGGCACCAAGAGACCCAGTACTTC. It codes for CASSPPSGHQETQYF.

This clonotype came up many times. This chain joins TRBV5-8 and TRBJ2-5; D may correspond to TRBD1 or TRBD2 (6 bases each). This CDR3 has 15 residues. CDR1 and CDR2 from the germline V gene are SGHTS and YDEGEE. Trimming pared 3 bases from V and 4 bases from J, leaving 16 bases between. The CDR3 nucleotides are TGTGCCAGCAGCTCCCTTGGGGGGCAGTTAGAGACCCAGTACTTC. Its protein is CASSSLGGQLETQYF.

This clonotype was seen repeatedly, ten times or more. The chain carries TRBV29-1 and TRBJ1-2; D is uncertain. The germline CDR1 and CDR2 sequences are SQVTM and ANQGSEA. The CDR3 extends over 11 amino acids. V lost 5 bases and J lost 7, with 11 bases in between. The CDR3 coding sequence is TGCAGCGTTCCGAATCTAAGTGGCTACACCTTC. It translates to CSVPNLSGYTF.

In its sample, this clonotype was seen many times. The chain joins TRBV6-5 to TRBJ2-7, with D perhaps TRBD2 (6 bases). The CDR3 spans 15 residues. V lost 5 bases, J lost 3 bases, and 17 bases lay in between. Germline V gene lookup returns CDR1 MNHEY and CDR2 SVGAGI. The CDR3 sequence is CASSEHHGDFYEQYF. For the CDR3, the DNA is TGTGCCAGCAGTGAACATCACGGGGACTTCTACGAGCAGTACTTC.

V usage is TRBV2 and J usage is TRBJ2-6; 13 bases are shared with TRBD2. Germline V gives CDR1 SNHLY, CDR2 FYNNEI. J lost 4 bases, V lost 4 bases, and 7 bases had no gene match. CDR3 length: 18 residues. The CDR3 is CASSGLAGGEKGANVLTF. The CDR3 bases are TGTGCCAGCAGTGGACTAGCGGGGGGAGAAAAGGGGGCCAACGTCCTGACTTTC.

Many counts were recorded for this clonotype. V and J are TRBV24-1 and TRBJ2-3; D remains ambiguous. Germline V gives CDR1 KGHDR, CDR2 SFDVKD. CDR3 size: 14 residues. Trimming pared 4 bases from V and 5 bases from J, leaving 12 bases between. This chain's CDR3 is CATSDNGPVDTQYF. The CDR3 DNA reads as TGTGCCACCAGTGACAACGGACCAGTAGATACGCAGTATTTT.

A few counts support this clonotype. Since a much larger clone is just one base distant, this may be a read error. The J gene is TRBJ1-6, the V gene TRBV7-6; the match to TRBD1 covers 9 bases. CDR1 is SGHVS and CDR2 is FNYEAQ in the germline V gene. This CDR3 has 18 residues. The chain's CDR3 is CASSLAHAGTGYNPPLHF. The DNA of the CDR3 is TGTGCCAGCAGCTTAGCCCACGCCGGGACAGGGTATAATCCACCCCTCCACTTT.

In regard to this clonotype: It may be a read error: a sequence one base away is much more abundant. Likely a read error: the CDR3 ends without its conserved phenylalanine or tryptophan. The V call is TRBV19, the J call TRBJ2-7, with D perhaps TRBD1 or TRBD2 (6 bases each). Germline CDR1 and CDR2: LNHDA and SQIVND (reference sequence). Trimming took off 0 bases at V and 4 bases at J, with 16 bases between the two ends. There are 16 residues in the CDR3. CDR3 region: CASSIDLGGGAYEQYL. CDR3 nucleotides: TGTGCCAGTAGTATAGATTTAGGAGGGGGTGCTTACGAGCAGTACCTC.

The genes are TRBV18 and TRBJ1-2; D gene unclear. CDR1 is KGHSH and CDR2 is LQKENI in the germline V gene. V was trimmed by 2 bases and J by 5 bases, leaving 12 bases between them. The CDR3 spans 14 residues. The CDR3 here is CASSPYGGLYGYTF. CDR3 nucleotides: TGTGCCAGCTCACCATATGGAGGGCTATATGGCTACACCTTC.

This clonotype was seen ten or more times. This sequence joins TRBV7-9 and TRBJ1-4; D unclear. The V end was cut by 2 bases, the J end by 0 bases, with 10 bases between. The germline CDR1 and CDR2 sequences are SEHNR and FQNEAQ (reference sequence). This CDR3 region has 16 residues. The CDR3 sequence is CASSLSKLATNEKLFF. The CDR3 DNA reads TGTGCCAGCAGCTTATCGAAGCTTGCAACTAATGAAAAACTGTTTTTT.

This clonotype was observed many times. The V call is TRBV5-8, the J call TRBJ2-5; no clear D. The CDR3 has 12 amino acids. Germline V CDR1 and CDR2: SGHTS, YDEGEE. V lost 2 bases and J lost 2, with 4 bases in between. CDR3 nucleotides: TGTGCCAGCAGCTTCCCACAAGAGACCCAGTACTTC. Amino acids: CASSFPQETQYF. The full variable domain, in which reference TRBV5-8 and TRBJ2-5 provide the parts outside the CDR3, is EAGVTQSPTHLIKTRGQQATLRCSPISGHTSVYWYQQALGLGLQFLLWYDEGEERNRGNFPPRFSGRQFPNYSSELNVNALELEDSALYLCASSFPQETQYFGPGTRLLVL.

This clonotype was seen ten or more times. The chain employs TRBV6-6 and TRBJ2-7, with TRBD1 matching 10 bases. CDR3 length: 17 residues. The V and J ends lost 4 bases and 3 bases, in that order; junction bases with no gene match: 12. CDR1 MNHNY and CDR2 SVGAGI come from the germline V gene (reference sequence). The CDR3 is CASSSHPSGTGVYEQYF. CDR3 nucleotide sequence: TGTGCCAGCAGTTCTCACCCGTCCGGGACAGGGGTCTACGAGCAGTACTTC.

V and J are TRBV20-1 and TRBJ1-6; 9 positions match TRBD1. Trimming at V came to 5 bases and at J to 6 bases, leaving 11 bases not matched to a gene. Looked up from germline, CDR1 is DFQATT and CDR2 is SNEGSKA (reference sequence). CDR3 length: 16 amino acids. The CDR3 DNA reads TGCAGTGCTCGTAAACAGGGGGCTTCGGGTAATTCACCCCTCCACTTT. It encodes CSARKQGASGNSPLHF.

This clonotype was counted at least ten times. The chain employs TRBV19 and TRBJ1-2; D remains unclear. V was clipped by 1 base and J by 10 bases, with 10 bases between them. The CDR3 is 12 residues long. CDR1 is LNHDA and CDR2 is SQIVND in the germline V gene (reference sequence). The CDR3 DNA reads TGTGCCAGTAGTATAGGAACGTGGGCCTACACCTTC. Its protein product is CASSIGTWAYTF.